The clone carrying this T cell receptor beta chain was observed a handful of times. The antigen is not known. These data belong to a study of T cell responses to AZD1222 COVID-19 vaccine. Overall study findings and caveats: The donor group comprised mostly white British people and more females; the analysis possibly underestimated clonal diversity.

Produced via immunoSEQ multiplex PCR; TCRdb's table is partial and in-frame only. Of roughly 130,000 clones in the sample, approximately 83% are singletons; the top ten hold 1.5% to 2%. This CDR3 has 12 residues. In germline, CDR1 is MNHEY, CDR2 SVGAGI. V was cut by 5 bases and J by 10 bases, with 14 bases left in between. Sequenced here: peripheral blood, sampled on day 0 of AZD1222 vaccination. This sequence was found in an adult in good health. The chain recombines TRBV6-5 with TRBJ1-1; D ambiguous. The CDR3 loop is CASSPSGQAAFF. In DNA, the CDR3 is TGTGCCAGCAGTCCATCAGGTCAGGCAGCTTTCTTT.